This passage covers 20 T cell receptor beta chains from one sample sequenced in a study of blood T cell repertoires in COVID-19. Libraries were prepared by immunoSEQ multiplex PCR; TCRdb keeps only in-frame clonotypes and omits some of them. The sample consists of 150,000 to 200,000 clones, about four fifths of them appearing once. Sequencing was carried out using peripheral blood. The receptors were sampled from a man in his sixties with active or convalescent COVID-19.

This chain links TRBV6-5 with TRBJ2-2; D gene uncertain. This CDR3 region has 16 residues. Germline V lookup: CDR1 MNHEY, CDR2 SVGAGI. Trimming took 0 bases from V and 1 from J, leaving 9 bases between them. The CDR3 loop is CASSYSIALNTGELFF. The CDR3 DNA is TGTGCCAGCAGTTACTCGATTGCACTGAACACCGGGGAGCTGTTTTTT.

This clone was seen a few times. The CDR3 spells CASSPLDIPGGEAFF. Written as DNA, the CDR3 is TGTGCCAGCTCACCCCTAGACATCCCAGGGGGTGAAGCTTTCTTT. The rearrangement uses TRBV18 and TRBJ1-1, with 7 positions matching TRBD1. V lost 3 bases, J lost 7 bases, and 11 bases stayed unmatched. Germline values: CDR1 KGHSH, CDR2 LQKENI. The CDR3 is made up of 15 amino acids.

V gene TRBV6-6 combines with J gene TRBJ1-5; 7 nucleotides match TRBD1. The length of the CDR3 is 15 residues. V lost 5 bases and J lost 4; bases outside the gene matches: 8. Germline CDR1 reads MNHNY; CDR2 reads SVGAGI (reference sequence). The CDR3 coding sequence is TGTGCCAGCAGTAACCCCGGGACAGTGAATCAGCCCCAGCATTTT. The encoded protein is CASSNPGTVNQPQHF.

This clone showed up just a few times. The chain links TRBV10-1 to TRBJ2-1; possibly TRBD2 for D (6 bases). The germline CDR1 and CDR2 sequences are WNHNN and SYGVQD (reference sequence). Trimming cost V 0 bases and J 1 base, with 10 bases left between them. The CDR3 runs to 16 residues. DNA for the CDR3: TGCGCCAGCAGTGAGTCCATAGCGGTGTCCTACAATGAGCAGTTCTTC. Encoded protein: CASSESIAVSYNEQFF.

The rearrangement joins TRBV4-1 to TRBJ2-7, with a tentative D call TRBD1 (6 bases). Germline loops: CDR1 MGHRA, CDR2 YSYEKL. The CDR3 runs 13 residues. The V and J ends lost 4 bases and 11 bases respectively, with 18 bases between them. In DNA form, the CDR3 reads TGCGCCAGCAGCCTCCGTCGGGGACACTATGAGTACTTC. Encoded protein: CASSLRRGHYEYF.

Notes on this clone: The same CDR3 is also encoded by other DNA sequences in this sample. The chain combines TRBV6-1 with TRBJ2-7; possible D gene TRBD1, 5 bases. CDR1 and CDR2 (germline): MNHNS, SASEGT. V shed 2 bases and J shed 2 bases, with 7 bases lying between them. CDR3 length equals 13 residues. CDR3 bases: TGTGCCAGCAGTGAAACAGGTGCCTACGAGCAGTACTTC. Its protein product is CASSETGAYEQYF.

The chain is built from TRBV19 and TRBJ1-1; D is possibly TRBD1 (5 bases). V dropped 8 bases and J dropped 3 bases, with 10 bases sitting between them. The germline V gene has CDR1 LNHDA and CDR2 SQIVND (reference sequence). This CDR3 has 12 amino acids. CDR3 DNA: TGTGCCAGTTCAGGGTGGGACACTGAAGCTTTCTTT. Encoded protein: CASSGWDTEAFF.

The CDR3 reads CASSISPPAQGVGETQYF. CDR3 in DNA: TGTGCCAGTAGTATATCCCCCCCTGCCCAGGGGGTAGGGGAGACCCAGTACTTC. The V gene is TRBV19, the J gene TRBJ2-5, with TRBD1 identical over 7 bases. The V gene end was trimmed by 2 bases and the J gene end by 5 bases; junction bases not matched to a gene: 17. In germline, CDR1 is LNHDA, CDR2 SQIVND (reference sequence). The CDR3 totals 18 residues. Based on the CDR3 plus reference TRBV19 and TRBJ2-5, the full variable domain is DGGITQSPKYLFRKEGQNVTLSCEQNLNHDAMYWYRQDPGQGLRLIYYSQIVNDFQKGDIAEGYSVSREKKESFPLTVTSAQKNPTAFYLCASSISPPAQGVGETQYFGPGTRLLVL.

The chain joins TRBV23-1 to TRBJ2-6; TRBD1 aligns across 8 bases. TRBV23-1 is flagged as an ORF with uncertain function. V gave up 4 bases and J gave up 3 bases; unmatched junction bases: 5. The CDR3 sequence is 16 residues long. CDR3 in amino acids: CASSPQGAHGANVLTF. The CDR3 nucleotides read TGCGCCAGCAGTCCGCAGGGGGCGCATGGGGCCAACGTCCTGACTTTC.

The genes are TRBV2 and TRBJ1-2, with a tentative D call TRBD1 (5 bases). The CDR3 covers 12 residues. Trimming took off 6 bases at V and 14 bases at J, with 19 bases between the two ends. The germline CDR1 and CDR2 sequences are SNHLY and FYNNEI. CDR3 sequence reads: CASSYDMGGDTF. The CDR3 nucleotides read TGTGCCAGCAGCTACGACATGGGGGGTGATACCTTC.

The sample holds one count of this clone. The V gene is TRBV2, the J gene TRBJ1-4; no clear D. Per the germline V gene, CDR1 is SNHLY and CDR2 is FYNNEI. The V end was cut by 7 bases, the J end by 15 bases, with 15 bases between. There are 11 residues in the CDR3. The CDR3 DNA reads TGTGCCAGCACCGGGGAAGAGAGGATGTTTTTT. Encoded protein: CASTGEERMFF.

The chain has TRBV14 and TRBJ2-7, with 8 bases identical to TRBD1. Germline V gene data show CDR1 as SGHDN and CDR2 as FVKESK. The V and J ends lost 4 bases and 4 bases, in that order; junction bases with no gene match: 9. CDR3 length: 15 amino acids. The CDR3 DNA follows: TGTGCCAGCAGCCCACTTTTAACAGGGGGTTACGAGCAGTACTTC. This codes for CASSPLLTGGYEQYF.

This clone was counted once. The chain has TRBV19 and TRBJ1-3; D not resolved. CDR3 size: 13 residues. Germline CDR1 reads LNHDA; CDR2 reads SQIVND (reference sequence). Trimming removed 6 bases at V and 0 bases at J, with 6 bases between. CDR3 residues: CASRQSSGNTIYF. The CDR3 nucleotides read TGTGCCAGTAGACAGTCCTCTGGAAACACCATATATTTT.

In DNA form, the CDR3 reads TGTGCCAGTAGAGCGAGGGATAATTCACCCCTCCACTTT. This sequence encodes CASRARDNSPLHF. This chain uses TRBV19 with TRBJ1-6; D not certain. CDR3 size: 13 residues. Trimming took off 6 bases at V and 5 bases at J, with 8 bases between the two ends. CDR1 is LNHDA and CDR2 is SQIVND in the germline V gene (reference sequence).

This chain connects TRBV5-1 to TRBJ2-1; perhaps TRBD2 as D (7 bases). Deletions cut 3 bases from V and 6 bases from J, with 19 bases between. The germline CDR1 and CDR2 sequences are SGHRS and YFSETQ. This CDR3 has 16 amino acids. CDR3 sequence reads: CASSSRGREGGNEQFF. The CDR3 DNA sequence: TGCGCCAGCAGCTCCCGCGGGAGAGAAGGGGGCAATGAGCAGTTCTTC.

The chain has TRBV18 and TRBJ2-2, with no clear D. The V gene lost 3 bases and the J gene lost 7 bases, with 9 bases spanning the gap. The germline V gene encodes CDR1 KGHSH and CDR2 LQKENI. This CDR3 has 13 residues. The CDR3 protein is CASSPRSIGELFF. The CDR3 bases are TGTGCCAGCTCACCCAGATCCATCGGGGAGCTGTTTTTT.

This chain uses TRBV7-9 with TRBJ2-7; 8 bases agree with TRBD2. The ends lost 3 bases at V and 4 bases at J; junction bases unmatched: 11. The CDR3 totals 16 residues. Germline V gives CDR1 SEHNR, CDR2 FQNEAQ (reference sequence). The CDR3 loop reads CASSFPESGGDYEQYF. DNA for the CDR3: TGTGCCAGCAGCTTCCCCGAGAGCGGGGGCGATTACGAGCAGTACTTC.

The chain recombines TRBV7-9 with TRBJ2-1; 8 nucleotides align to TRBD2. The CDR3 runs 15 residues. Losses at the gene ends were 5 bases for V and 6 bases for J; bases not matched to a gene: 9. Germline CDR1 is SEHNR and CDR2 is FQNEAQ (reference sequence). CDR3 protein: CASSPGLDLGNEQFF. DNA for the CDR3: TGTGCCAGCAGCCCGGGACTAGATTTGGGCAATGAGCAGTTCTTC.

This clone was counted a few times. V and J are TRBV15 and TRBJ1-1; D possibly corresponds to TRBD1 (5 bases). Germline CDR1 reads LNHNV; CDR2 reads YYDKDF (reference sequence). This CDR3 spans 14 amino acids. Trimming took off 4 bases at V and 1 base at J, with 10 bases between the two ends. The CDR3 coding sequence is TGTGCCACCAGCACCGGGGGAAAGAACACTGAAGCTTTCTTT. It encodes CATSTGGKNTEAFF.

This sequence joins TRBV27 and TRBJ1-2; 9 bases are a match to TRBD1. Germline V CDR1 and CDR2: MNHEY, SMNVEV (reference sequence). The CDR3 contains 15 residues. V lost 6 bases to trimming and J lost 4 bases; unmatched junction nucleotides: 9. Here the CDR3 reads CASRSVQGARYGYTF. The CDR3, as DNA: TGTGCCAGCAGATCAGTACAGGGGGCGCGCTATGGCTACACCTTC.